The 19 T cell receptor beta chains in this list originate from one sample, sequenced in a study of vaccination and CD4 T cells after COVID-19 (dated by TCRdb to the early 2020s). The sample's time point label, decoded: late sampling 161 to 241 days after vaccination in a few convalescent patients. The library was built by means of PCR. Sequencing took place on an Illumina iSeq 100. The public reads were reprocessed in TCRdb via fastp at Q25 and MiXCR, keeping in-frame beta chains. Each entry merges the rows of one CDR3 protein and shows their most common DNA and genes. Present in this sample are about 28,000 distinct CDR3 sequences, roughly 50% of which were seen just once. The ten largest clones represent over 4.5% of the sample. This specimen consisted of CD4+ T cells from blood, obtained about 7 months after SARS-CoV-2 vaccination. These TCRs come from a human donor who had recovered from COVID-19.

This clonotype appeared a few times. The CDR3 DNA reads as TGTGCCAGCAGTTACTCCGGGACTAGCGGGCAAGAGACCCAGTACTTC. Its protein product is CASSYSGTSGQETQYF. This chain connects TRBV6-5 to TRBJ2-5, with TRBD2 matching 12 bases. CDR1 and CDR2 from the germline V gene are MNHEY and SVGAGI. With V trimmed by 0 bases and J by 2 bases, 1 base remained unmatched. CDR3 length equals 16 residues.

This clonotype appeared once. This chain joins TRBV25-1 and TRBJ2-7; the D gene is possibly TRBD1 (5 bases). Per germline, CDR1 MGHDK and CDR2 SYGVNS. The CDR3 runs to 12 residues. The V end was cut by 10 bases, the J end by 4 bases, with 14 bases between. The chain's CDR3 is CATRQTEYEQYF. CDR3 in DNA: TGTGCCACAAGACAGACAGAATACGAGCAGTACTTC.

The chain is built from TRBV10-3 and TRBJ2-1; 10 bases fit TRBD1. Germline V gene data show CDR1 as ENHRY and CDR2 as SYGVKD. With 2 bases clipped from V and 6 bases from J, the junction kept 4 bases outside the gene matches. There are 15 residues in the CDR3. The CDR3 region has the DNA TGTGCCATCAGTGAGAGTGACAGGGGGCGCAATGAGCAGTTCTTC. Translating gives CAISESDRGRNEQFF.

In this sample, this clonotype is medium-sized. This chain's CDR3 is CSATQREDSYNEQFF. The CDR3 nucleotides read TGCAGTGCTACACAGCGGGAGGACTCCTACAATGAGCAGTTCTTC. The chain links TRBV20-1 to TRBJ2-1, with 9 bases identical to TRBD2. This CDR3 spans 15 amino acids. The germline gives CDR1 DFQATT, CDR2 SNEGSKA (reference sequence). V was pared by 4 bases and J by 0 bases, with 4 bases of the junction left unmatched.

The sample holds a few counts of this clonotype. The CDR3 DNA sequence: TGTGCCAGCAGCTTAGTAGATGACTATAATTCACCCCTCCACTTT. Encoded protein: CASSLVDDYNSPLHF. The chain recombines TRBV7-2 with TRBJ1-6; no reliable D call. From germline, CDR1 is SGHTA and CDR2 FQGNSA. With 1 base removed from V and 3 bases from J, the gap between germline ends came to 7 bases. The CDR3 spans 15 residues.

J is TRBJ2-3 and V is TRBV7-8; TRBD2 aligns across 9 bases. Trimming removed 5 bases from V and 2 bases from J; junction bases left unmatched: 5. Per the germline V gene, CDR1 is SGHVS and CDR2 is FQNEAQ. The CDR3 sequence is 15 residues long. CDR3 loop: CASSQRLAATDTQYF. CDR3 DNA: TGTGCCAGCAGCCAAAGACTAGCGGCCACAGATACGCAGTATTTT.

The chain couples TRBV24-1 to TRBJ2-1, with 8 bases lining up with TRBD2. V gave up 3 bases and J gave up 7 bases; unmatched junction bases: 7. CDR1 is KGHDR, CDR2 SFDVKD, per germline. This CDR3 region has 15 residues. This CDR3 reads CATSDGSGTRNEQFF. The CDR3 DNA sequence: TGTGCCACCAGTGATGGTAGCGGGACCAGGAATGAGCAGTTCTTC.

The V call is TRBV21-1, the J call TRBJ2-2; the tabulated D call, TRBD1, remains unverified against the DNA. TRBV21-1 corresponds to a pseudogene. The CDR3 is made up of 13 amino acids. This CDR3 reads CAPGEGRTGELFF. The CDR3 nucleotides read TGTGCCCCGGGAGAGGGTCGCACCGGGGAGCTGTTTTTT.

The chain joins TRBV20-1 to TRBJ2-7; 7 bases are shared with TRBD2. This CDR3 region has 14 residues. Germline trimming cut 5 bases from V and 1 base from J; bases unmatched to any gene: 8. Germline V gene sequence: CDR1 DFQATT, CDR2 SNEGSKA (reference sequence). CDR3 DNA sequence: TGCAGTGCTCAAAGCGGGACGCAATCCTACGAGCAGTACTTC. Translating it yields CSAQSGTQSYEQYF.

This clonotype was seen a handful of times. The chain is built from TRBV10-1 and TRBJ1-6, with D possibly matching TRBD1 (5 bases). Per germline, CDR1 WNHNN and CDR2 SYGVQD (reference sequence). The CDR3 loop spans 14 amino acids. Trimming took 5 bases from V and 10 from J, leaving 15 bases between them. The CDR3 protein is CASSPGQYGSPLHF. As DNA, the CDR3 is TGCGCCAGCAGTCCAGGGCAATATGGATCACCCCTCCACTTT.

This clonotype occurred a few times. The chain combines TRBV7-6 with TRBJ2-5; tentatively, D is TRBD2 (5 bases). The V gene's germline CDR1 is SGHVS and CDR2 FNYEAQ. This CDR3 is built from 13 residues. V lost 4 bases to trimming and J lost 5 bases, with 11 bases between them. Here the CDR3 reads CASSSVREETQYF. CDR3 in DNA: TGTGCCAGCAGCTCCGTGAGGGAGGAGACCCAGTACTTC.

This clonotype occurred a few times. The chain joins TRBV20-1 to TRBJ1-2, with unresolved D. The CDR3 loop spans 12 amino acids. V dropped 1 base and J dropped 2 bases, with 5 bases sitting between them. Germline V CDR1 and CDR2: DFQATT, SNEGSKA (reference sequence). For the CDR3, the DNA is TGCAGTGCTAGAGGCGAAAACTATGGCTACACCTTC. As protein: CSARGENYGYTF.

The chain is built from TRBV27 and TRBJ2-7; no firm D call. There are 15 residues in the CDR3. Between the trimmed V and J ends, which lost 5 bases and 2 bases, there was a span of 16 bases. Per the germline V gene, CDR1 is MNHEY and CDR2 is SMNVEV (reference sequence). The CDR3 DNA reads TGTGCCAGCAGTCTCACCGGGTCCCCAACCTACGAGCAGTACTTC. Translation: CASSLTGSPTYEQYF.

CDR3 in amino acids: CASSLQSLNTEAFF. CDR3 coding DNA: TGTGCCAGCTCGCTACAGAGCCTGAACACTGAAGCTTTCTTT. The rearrangement joins TRBV18 to TRBJ1-1; D call uncertain. This CDR3 spans 14 amino acids. Germline CDR1 KGHSH, CDR2 LQKENI. The germline V and J ends were trimmed by 6 bases and 0 bases, with 11 bases remaining between them.

The rearrangement uses TRBV27 and TRBJ2-1, with 13 bases that match TRBD2. V dropped 5 bases and J dropped 5; count of bases not matched to a gene: 3. CDR1 is MNHEY and CDR2 is SMNVEV in the germline V gene (reference sequence). The CDR3 has 15 amino acids. The chain's CDR3 is CASSPGTSGNNEQFF. CDR3 nucleotides: TGTGCCAGCAGTCCAGGGACTAGCGGGAACAATGAGCAGTTCTTC.

The chain has TRBV20-1 and TRBJ2-3; possibly TRBD1 for D (5 bases). V was clipped by 0 bases and J by 1 base, with 8 bases between them. The CDR3 spans 14 residues. Germline CDR1 and CDR2: DFQATT and SNEGSKA (reference sequence). CDR3 bases: TGCAGTGCTAGAGATAGCAGGGGCACAGATACGCAGTATTTT. It yields the protein CSARDSRGTDTQYF.

This clonotype was counted between two and nine times. The CDR3 bases are TGTGCCATCAGTGATTCGCGAGCGGGGCCCTACGAGCAGTACTTC. Translated: CAISDSRAGPYEQYF. The chain carries TRBV10-3 and TRBJ2-7, with TRBD2 matching over 7 bases. Germline CDR1 ENHRY, CDR2 SYGVKD. The J segment lost 2 bases and the V segment lost 3 bases, leaving 7 bases of the junction unmatched. This CDR3 region has 15 residues.

The V call is TRBV7-6, the J call TRBJ2-3; D gene ambiguous. Germline CDR1 is SGHVS and CDR2 is FNYEAQ. Trimming took 5 bases from V and 1 from J, leaving 10 bases between them. CDR3 length: 14 residues. For the CDR3, the DNA is TGTGCCAGCAGCCTCGAGCTAGGCACAGATACGCAGTATTTT. Translating it yields CASSLELGTDTQYF.

This clonotype has just a few counts. The CDR3 spells CASSLRQTRETQYF. The CDR3 nucleotides are TGTGCCAGCAGTTTACGCCAAACGCGGGAGACCCAGTACTTC. V and J are TRBV27 and TRBJ2-5; no firm D call. Germline loops: CDR1 MNHEY, CDR2 SMNVEV (reference sequence). This CDR3 contains 14 residues. With 2 bases removed from V and 5 bases from J, the gap between germline ends came to 12 bases.